This record looks at one T cell receptor beta chain sequence and its context. Its cognate antigen is unknown. It is unclear where the CDR3 begins or ends on the DNA, so no DNA is shown, and the CDR3 is as TCRdb lists it. This specimen belongs to a study of T cell repertoires in cytomegalovirus infection. A single record per CDR3 protein comes from TCRdb applying MiXCR to the reads. Among about 220,000 distinct CDR3 sequences listed, 35% to 40% were seen once. From its first to its last residue, the CDR3 has 14 amino acids. The V gene's germline CDR1 is MNHEY and CDR2 SMNVEV (reference sequence). The input for sequencing was CD8+ T cells from cultured PBMCs, taken from culture after CMV antigen stimulation. The TCR sequence derives from a human donor in good health (CMV status not recorded). Some clones in this sample may be carry-over from other donors' samples. The V gene is TRBV27, the J gene TRBJ2-7. The CDR3 sequence is CASSSSDSSYEQYF.